A single sample gave rise to the 28 T cell receptor beta chains below, sequenced in a study of Graves' ophthalmopathy and Graves' hyperthyroidism. As the template, RNA transcripts were used to amplify TCR beta CDR3 regions. Second-round multiplex PCR came after first-round RT-PCR with HTBI primers. One entry per CDR3 protein results from TCRdb running MiXCR on the multiplex PCR reads. The data contain 900,000 to 1,200,000 distinct CDR3 sequences, approximately 35% of them seen just once; the ten biggest clones take up roughly 11%. Sequencing used peripheral blood or thyroid tissue (not recorded which). The receptors derive from an adult man with Graves' hyperthyroidism.

Ten or more counts support this clonotype. J is TRBJ2-5 and V is TRBV7-9, with 8 bases lining up with TRBD1. Germline lookup yields CDR1 SEHNR and CDR2 FQNEAQ (reference sequence). The length of the CDR3 is 14 residues. With V trimmed by 4 bases and J by 4 bases, 5 bases remained unmatched. CDR3 DNA: TGTGCCAGCAGCTCCTTACAGGGGGGAGAGACCCAGTACTTC. Translated, it gives CASSSLQGGETQYF.

This clonotype was detected a few times. V usage is TRBV12-3 or TRBV12-4 and J usage is TRBJ1-5; D remains unclear. V was shortened by 1 base and J by 3 bases, with 10 bases between the two germline ends. There are 15 residues in the CDR3. The CDR3 is CASSLVGVYNQPQHF. The CDR3 DNA reads as TGTGCCAGCAGTTTAGTCGGGGTATACAATCAGCCCCAGCATTTT.

Ten or more counts support this clonotype. The chain combines TRBV7-9 with TRBJ1-2; perhaps TRBD1 as D (5 bases). Per germline, CDR1 SEHNR and CDR2 FQNEAQ (reference sequence). Deletions cut 5 bases from V and 4 bases from J, with 20 bases between. This CDR3 spans 16 amino acids. The CDR3 DNA sequence: TGTGCCAGCAGCCAGAGCGGGGGAGCCGGTCTCTATGGCTACACCTTC. Translated, it gives CASSQSGGAGLYGYTF.

About this clonotype itself: Since no conserved phenylalanine or tryptophan closes the CDR3, a read error is the likely cause. The limits of the CDR3 on the DNA are not certain, so only TCRdb's listed CDR3 is given. This rearrangement joins TRBV29-1 to TRBJ1-1; the tabulated D call, TRBD1, remains unverified against the DNA. The CDR3 has 9 residues if both end residues are counted. Per the germline V gene, CDR1 is SQVTM and CDR2 is ANQGSEA. The chain's CDR3 is CSVVTGGGY.

As for this clonotype: A read error may explain this, as a much larger clone is one base away. The chain is built from TRBV5-5 and TRBJ1-4; D not resolved. The CDR3 has 12 amino acids. Germline V gives CDR1 SGHKS, CDR2 YYEKEE (reference sequence). DNA of the CDR3: TGTGTCAGCAGCCCTACATTACCAAAACTGTTTTTT. This gives the protein CVSSPTLPKLFF.

As concerns this clonotype: Germline is not matched at one junction end, which may reflect a read error. The CDR3 DNA follows: TGTGCCAGCAATGAACGGGAAGCAGGTTCAGGAAACACCATATATTTT. Translation gives CASNEREAGSGNTIYF. The chain joins TRBV2 to TRBJ1-3, with unresolved D. Germline CDR1 is SNHLY and CDR2 is FYNNEI. CDR3 length equals 16 residues.

This chain connects TRBV20-1 to TRBJ2-7, with 8 bases that match TRBD2. Germline CDR1 and CDR2: DFQATT and SNEGSKA (reference sequence). The trim removed 3 bases at V and 2 bases at J, leaving 9 bases unmatched. This CDR3 is 15 amino acids long. The CDR3 bases are TGCAGTGCTAGGGAGCGCGGGAGGACCCCCTACGAGCAGTACTTC. It encodes CSARERGRTPYEQYF.

This clonotype was observed at least ten times. The chain joins TRBV14 to TRBJ1-4; D is perhaps TRBD1 (5 bases). CDR3 length equals 17 residues. Trimming removed 3 bases at V and 4 bases at J, with 18 bases between. Per the germline V gene, CDR1 is SGHDN and CDR2 is FVKESK. In DNA, the CDR3 is TGTGCCAGCAGCCATGGTGTCGGGGACCGTTATAATGAAAAACTGTTTTTT. This gives the protein CASSHGVGDRYNEKLFF.

At least ten counts were recorded for this clonotype. V and J are TRBV6-2 or TRBV6-3 and TRBJ1-1, with a tentative D call TRBD1 (5 bases). V lost 1 base and J 8 bases, leaving 8 bases between the germline ends. Germline V CDR1 and CDR2: MNHEY, SVGEGT. The CDR3 extends over 12 amino acids. CDR3 in DNA: TGTGCCAGCAGTTACTACGGGACGGAAGCTTTCTTT. Translated, it gives CASSYYGTEAFF.

In its sample, this clonotype was seen many times. The chain has TRBV2 and TRBJ2-7, with D unresolved. CDR3 length: 12 amino acids. V lost 3 bases and J 3 bases, leaving 6 bases between the germline ends. The germline V gene has CDR1 SNHLY and CDR2 FYNNEI. For the CDR3, the DNA is TGTGCCAGCAGTGATAGAGGCTACGAGCAGTACTTC. This translates into CASSDRGYEQYF.

The chain has TRBV27 and TRBJ2-5; maybe TRBD2 (5 bases). V shed 6 bases and J shed 4 bases, with 18 bases lying between them. This CDR3 comprises 15 residues. Germline CDR1 MNHEY, CDR2 SMNVEV (reference sequence). Written as DNA, the CDR3 is TGTGCCAGCAGGCAGGAAGGCGGGTCCCCAGAGACCCAGTACTTC. Amino acids: CASRQEGGSPETQYF.

In this sample, this clonotype turned up many times. The chain joins TRBV7-9 to TRBJ2-2; D is undetermined. The CDR3 spans 16 residues. Trimming removed 5 bases from V and 0 bases from J, with 13 bases in between. Germline CDR1 reads SEHNR; CDR2 reads FQNEAQ (reference sequence). The CDR3 region is CASSKNVDPNTGELFF. The CDR3 DNA is TGTGCCAGCAGCAAAAACGTCGACCCGAACACCGGGGAGCTGTTTTTT.

This clonotype was found many times. The rearrangement links TRBV9 to TRBJ2-7; D may be TRBD1 or TRBD2 (5 bases each). Trimming took off 0 bases at V and 5 bases at J, with 15 bases between the two ends. Per the germline V gene, CDR1 is SGDLS and CDR2 is YYNGEE. The CDR3 length is 15 residues. CDR3 DNA: TGTGCCAGCAGCGTAGACGGAGGACAATGGGACGAGCAGTACTTC. Amino acids: CASSVDGGQWDEQYF.

Many counts were recorded for this clonotype. V usage is TRBV10-3 and J usage is TRBJ2-1; D is perhaps TRBD2 (6 bases). This CDR3 has 14 residues. Germline V gene data show CDR1 as ENHRY and CDR2 as SYGVKD. V was clipped by 6 bases and J by 9 bases, with 18 bases between them. CDR3 nucleotides: TGTGCCATCAGAGACATGGCGGGACGGAGTGAGCAGTTCTTC. Translating it yields CAIRDMAGRSEQFF.

In its sample, this clonotype was seen many times. The junction does not match germline at one end; this may be a read error. DNA of the CDR3: TGCAGCGCCGCGGGACACAGAAAGAACACTGAAACTTTCTTT. Amino acids: CSAAGHRKNTETFF. This rearrangement joins TRBV29-1 to TRBJ1-1; D is possibly TRBD1 (6 bases). The V gene's germline CDR1 is SQVTM and CDR2 ANQGSEA. CDR3 length: 14 residues.

Here the CDR3 DNA reads TGTGCCAGCAGCTTGAGAGGGACAGGGGGCTTTACTAATGAAAAACTGTTTTTT. This translates into CASSLRGTGGFTNEKLFF. V usage is TRBV5-6 and J usage is TRBJ1-4, with 12 bases aligning to TRBD1. This CDR3 is built from 18 residues. Germline CDR1 and CDR2: SGHDT and YYEEEE. Trimming at V came to 1 base and at J to 2 bases, leaving 6 bases not matched to a gene.

In this sample, this clonotype turned up many times. This chain uses TRBV7-2 with TRBJ2-5; D gene ambiguous. Germline lookup yields CDR1 SGHTA and CDR2 FQGNSA. The CDR3 has 14 amino acids. V was cut by 1 base and J by 5 bases, with 11 bases left in between. CDR3 in amino acids: CASSLDVVWETQYF. The CDR3 bases are TGTGCCAGCAGCTTAGATGTCGTGTGGGAGACCCAGTACTTC.

The table lists this clonotype with a count of one. A much more abundant neighbour one base away suggests this may be a read error. The conserved phenylalanine or tryptophan is not found at the CDR3 terminus, so this likely reflects a read error. This chain joins TRBV5-1 and TRBJ1-4, with D perhaps TRBD1 (6 bases). This CDR3 spans 14 amino acids. Germline V lookup: CDR1 SGHRS, CDR2 YFSETQ. Trimming took off 1 base at V and 8 bases at J, with 12 bases between the two ends. The CDR3 DNA reads TGCGCCAGCAGCTTGCAGGGGCCTGGGGAAAAACTGTTTTCT. It codes for CASSLQGPGEKLFS.

The J gene is TRBJ1-2, the V gene TRBV7-2, with D possibly TRBD1 on 6 matching bases. Trimming removed 5 bases from V and 8 bases from J, with 12 bases in between. Germline CDR1 and CDR2: SGHTA and FQGNSA. CDR3 size: 12 residues. The CDR3 DNA sequence: TGTGCCAGCAGCGTTGAAGGGGGAGGCTACACCTTC. This gives the protein CASSVEGGGYTF.

This clonotype was detected many times. The chain has TRBV19 and TRBJ2-6; 8 bases map to TRBD1. The CDR3 is 16 amino acids. With 3 bases clipped from V and 2 bases from J, the junction kept 3 bases outside the gene matches. Germline V gives CDR1 LNHDA, CDR2 SQIVND (reference sequence). The CDR3 is CASSILTGAGANVLTF. The CDR3 nucleotides read TGTGCCAGTAGTATTTTGACAGGGGCTGGGGCCAACGTCCTGACTTTC.

This clonotype came up many times. This chain uses TRBV10-3 with TRBJ1-4; the D is unclear. The CDR3 consists of 14 residues. Germline V CDR1 and CDR2: ENHRY, SYGVKD. V was clipped by 10 bases and J by 0 bases, with 12 bases between them. CDR3 amino acids: CATRGRSTNEKLFF. CDR3 nucleotide sequence: TGTGCCACCCGCGGGCGTTCAACTAATGAAAAACTGTTTTTT.

V and J are TRBV28 and TRBJ2-7; D remains ambiguous. The CDR3 loop spans 12 amino acids. The germline V gene has CDR1 MDHEN and CDR2 SYDVKM. V was trimmed by 5 bases and J by 4 bases, leaving 9 bases between them. The CDR3 nucleotides read TGTGCCAGCAGTCCCCATATGTACGAGCAGTACTTC. Translation gives CASSPHMYEQYF.

This clonotype was observed a single time. The rearrangement uses TRBV4-3 and TRBJ2-2; D is uncertain. CDR1 LGHNA and CDR2 YSLEER come from the germline V gene. V dropped 1 base and J dropped 6 bases, with 9 bases sitting between them. This CDR3 has 14 amino acids. CDR3 coding DNA: TGCGCCAGCAGCCAAGTTATAAGTTCCGGGGAGCTGTTTTTT. The encoded protein is CASSQVISSGELFF.

This clonotype was seen ten or more times. This rearrangement joins TRBV10-3 to TRBJ2-5; D not certain. CDR3 length: 17 amino acids. The V and J ends lost 2 bases and 6 bases respectively, with 22 bases between them. The germline gives CDR1 ENHRY, CDR2 SYGVKD. CDR3 sequence (DNA): TGTGCCATCAGTGAGCGTAACCAGGAAGGTCTAACAAAGACCCAGTACTTC. Protein sequence: CAISERNQEGLTKTQYF.

Here the CDR3 reads CSAPSSGGTYEQYF. The CDR3 nucleotides are TGCAGTGCCCCGAGTAGCGGGGGGACCTACGAGCAGTACTTC. The chain has TRBV20-1 and TRBJ2-7, with 10 bases fitting TRBD2. Looked up from germline, CDR1 is DFQATT and CDR2 is SNEGSKA (reference sequence). CDR3 length: 14 amino acids. J was trimmed by 2 bases and V by 6 bases; bases with no gene match: 7.

There are many counts of this clonotype. J is TRBJ2-2 and V is TRBV2, with a weak D call TRBD1 (6 bases). Germline V gene data show CDR1 as SNHLY and CDR2 as FYNNEI. This CDR3 is built from 14 residues. V lost 6 bases and J lost 6, with 14 bases in between. The DNA of the CDR3 is TGTGCCAGCAGGTTACAGGGATCCCCCGGGGAGCTGTTTTTT. It specifies CASRLQGSPGELFF.

On this clonotype: With a much larger clone just one base away, this may be a read error. The chain links TRBV7-2 to TRBJ2-2, with D perhaps TRBD2 (6 bases). V was pared by 1 base and J by 6 bases, with 9 bases between. Per germline, CDR1 SGHTA and CDR2 FQGNSA. The CDR3 runs to 14 residues. As DNA, the CDR3 is TGTGCCAGCAGCTTAGGGGACTTGTCCGGGGAGCTGTTTTTT. It is translated as CASSLGDLSGELFF.

The CDR3 loop is CSVAGGEHYGYTF. For the CDR3, the DNA is TGCAGCGTTGCCGGGGGGGAGCACTATGGCTACACCTTC. V usage is TRBV29-1 and J usage is TRBJ1-2; TRBD1 is a possible D gene (5 bases). The CDR3 length is 13 residues. V lost 4 bases and J 3 bases, leaving 12 bases between the germline ends. Germline CDR1 and CDR2: SQVTM and ANQGSEA.